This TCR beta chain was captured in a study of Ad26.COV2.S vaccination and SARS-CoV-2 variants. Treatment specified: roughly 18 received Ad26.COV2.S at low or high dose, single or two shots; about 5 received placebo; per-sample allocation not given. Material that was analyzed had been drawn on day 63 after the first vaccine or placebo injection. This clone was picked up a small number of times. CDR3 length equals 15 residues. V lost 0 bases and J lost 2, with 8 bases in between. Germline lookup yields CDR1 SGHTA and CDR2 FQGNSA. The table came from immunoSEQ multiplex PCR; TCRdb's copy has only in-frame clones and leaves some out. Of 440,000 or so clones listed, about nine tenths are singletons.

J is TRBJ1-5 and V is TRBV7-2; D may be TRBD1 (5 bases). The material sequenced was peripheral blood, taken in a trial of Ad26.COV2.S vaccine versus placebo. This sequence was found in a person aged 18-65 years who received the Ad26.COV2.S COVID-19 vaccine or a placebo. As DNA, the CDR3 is TGTGCCAGCAGCTTAGCGTTAGGGGGCAATCAGCCCCAGCATTTT. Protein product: CASSLALGGNQPQHF.